This TCR beta chain is drawn from a study of T cells in Graves' hyperthyroidism and ophthalmopathy. Whole-study context: Peripheral blood was secured at the point of initial diagnosis, before any treatment. Study conclusions and caveats: Ophthalmopathy was distinguished from stable hyperthyroidism by 13 V-J signatures.

Diagnoses were established using clinical symptoms, serum thyroxine and TRAb, thyroid ultrasound and orbital computed tomography. Fresh peripheral blood, around 9.2 ml of it, supplied the PBMCs. Comments on this clonotype: Antigen specificity is unknown. This could be a read error, since a much larger clone is one nucleotide away.

Researchers took RNA transcripts and amplified the TCR beta CDR3 regions from them. Using the HTBI primer set, a first-round RT-PCR was run on the TCR CDR3. TCRdb independently ran MiXCR on the multiplex PCR reads; one entry per CDR3 protein. The data show 300,000 to 350,000 distinct CDR3 sequences, around a sixth seen once. The sequencing sample was made of blood. This receptor was obtained from a woman in her fifties or sixties with Graves' hyperthyroidism.

CDR3: CASRLNPEASTARGQFF. In DNA form, the CDR3 reads TGTGCCAGCCGTCTTAACCCGGAGGCTAGTACTGCGAGGGGGCAGTTCTTC. The chain uses TRBV6-1 and TRBJ2-1; D could derive from TRBD1 or TRBD2 (5 bases each). There are 17 residues in the CDR3. V was shortened by 8 bases and J by 12 bases, with 32 bases between the two germline ends. CDR1 is MNHNS and CDR2 is SASEGT in the germline V gene.